This TCR beta chain was profiled in a study of blood T cell repertoires in COVID-19. Across the study: Nucleic acid was either cDNA or gDNA, and it came from T cells, B-cell-depleted T cells, or PBMCs.

This clone was observed a few times. Original processing methods: Amplifying reference gene primers gave estimates of nucleated cell counts. Libraries were prepared by immunoSEQ multiplex PCR; TCRdb keeps only in-frame clonotypes and omits some of them. The V and J calls and clone size come from that table; D and trimming were worked out from the DNA. The sample carries about 70,000 clones, 60% to 80% recorded once. This CDR3 has 12 residues. V shed 6 bases, J shed 11 bases, and the junction held 6 bases outside the gene matches. The sequencing input was peripheral blood. The chain uses TRBV12-3 or TRBV12-4 and TRBJ1-1, with 10 bases aligning to TRBD1. The sequence was collected from a human donor in a cohort sampled during active COVID-19. CDR3 nucleotide sequence: TGTGCCAGCAGCGGACCGGGACAGGGGGCTTTCTTT. Its translation is CASSGPGQGAFF.